Presented here are 27 T cell receptor beta chains from one specimen sequenced in a study of blood T cell repertoires in COVID-19. The protocol was immunoSEQ multiplex PCR, while the TCRdb copy is restricted to in-frame clones and leaves out a portion. The sample carries around 300,000 clones, roughly 91% recorded once. Material for sequencing was PBMCs or T cells enriched from blood (not recorded which). These receptors were obtained from a woman aged 55-70 years in a cohort exposed to, infected with or recovered from COVID-19 (not recorded which).

The DNA for the CDR3 is TGCGCCAGCAGTTCCACAGGGACCGGGGAGACCCAGTACTTC. Amino acid sequence: CASSSTGTGETQYF. V and J are TRBV5-1 and TRBJ2-5; a weak D match, TRBD1 (6 bases). The CDR3 extends over 14 amino acids. Germline loops: CDR1 SGHRS, CDR2 YFSETQ. V lost 5 bases, J lost 5 bases, and 16 bases lay in between. Variable domain in full (rest from reference TRBV5-1 and TRBJ2-5): KAGVTQTPRYLIKTRGQQVTLSCSPISGHRSVSWYQQTPGQGLQFLFEYFSETQRNKGNFPGRFSGRQFSNSRSEMNVSTLELGDSALYLCASSSTGTGETQYFGPGTRLLVL.

The chain joins TRBV7-8 to TRBJ2-3; 8 positions agree with TRBD2. Trimming cost V 5 bases and J 6 bases; bases outside gene matches: 13. This CDR3 has 16 amino acids. The germline gives CDR1 SGHVS, CDR2 FQNEAQ. The CDR3 nucleotides are TGTGCCAGCAGCCGGAGTCGAGCGGGAGTCCCTGATACGCAGTATTTT. Protein product: CASSRSRAGVPDTQYF.

The chain uses TRBV5-4 and TRBJ2-1; D is perhaps TRBD2 (6 bases). The V gene's germline CDR1 is SGHNT and CDR2 YYREEE (reference sequence). The V end lost 6 bases, the J end lost 9 bases, and 19 bases lay between the germline ends. The CDR3 extends over 14 amino acids. CDR3 nucleotides: TGTGCCAGCATAAGTAGGGGCGGGAAGGTTGAGCAGTTCTTC. As protein: CASISRGGKVEQFF.

The J gene is TRBJ1-4, the V gene TRBV6-4; TRBD1 is a possible D gene (6 bases). V lost 9 bases to trimming and J lost 5 bases, with 19 bases between them. The CDR3 length is 15 residues. Germline V CDR1 and CDR2: MRHNA, SNTAGT. CDR3 in DNA: TGTGCCAGATCTAGGGGGGGGACACCAAATGAAAAACTGTTTTTT. It is translated as CARSRGGTPNEKLFF.

This chain links TRBV2 with TRBJ1-2; 8 positions agree with TRBD1. V was pared by 5 bases and J by 6 bases, with 11 bases of the junction left unmatched. The length of the CDR3 is 15 residues. The germline V gene encodes CDR1 SNHLY and CDR2 FYNNEI. CDR3 coding DNA: TGTGCCAGCAGTCTACAGGACAGGGATGGGAATGGCTACACCTTC. The encoded protein is CASSLQDRDGNGYTF.

The J gene is TRBJ2-1, the V gene TRBV3-1 (or the pseudogene TRBV3-2); possible D gene TRBD2, 6 bases. The CDR3 totals 16 residues. Germline CDR1 and CDR2: LGHDT and YNNKEL (reference sequence). Trimming removed 5 bases at V and 0 bases at J, with 14 bases between. The CDR3 loop reads CASSESGHPSYNEQFF. In nucleotides, the CDR3 is TGTGCCAGCAGCGAAAGCGGGCATCCCTCCTACAATGAGCAGTTCTTC.

The rearrangement joins TRBV27 to TRBJ2-2, with D unresolved. V was clipped by 6 bases and J by 5 bases, with 16 bases between them. The CDR3 covers 15 residues. Germline CDR1 is MNHEY and CDR2 is SMNVEV (reference sequence). The CDR3 DNA is TGTGCCAGCAGCCCTTACGATCAGAAAACCGGGGAGCTGTTTTTT. Translating gives CASSPYDQKTGELFF.

In this sample, this clone turned up a few times. The V and J genes are TRBV28 and TRBJ2-7, with 8 bases lining up with TRBD1. Germline CDR1 reads MDHEN; CDR2 reads SYDVKM. V dropped 1 base and J dropped 6; count of bases not matched to a gene: 5. The CDR3 sequence is 14 residues long. As DNA, the CDR3 is TGTGCCAGCAGTTTATCCAGGGGGCGCGTCGAGCAGTACTTC. Protein: CASSLSRGRVEQYF.

This sequence joins TRBV24-1 and TRBJ2-3; D is perhaps TRBD2 (6 bases). The CDR3 is 15 residues long. The germline V and J ends were trimmed by 5 bases and 2 bases, with 13 bases remaining between them. CDR1 and CDR2 from the germline V gene are KGHDR and SFDVKD. CDR3 sequence reads: CATSASGLPTDTQYF. Written as DNA, the CDR3 is TGTGCCACCAGTGCCTCGGGACTTCCCACAGATACGCAGTATTTT.

CDR3 sequence: CASSLQGMNTEAFF. CDR3 sequence (DNA): TGTGCCAGCAGCTTACAGGGAATGAACACTGAAGCTTTCTTT. This chain uses TRBV7-3 with TRBJ1-1; weak D call: TRBD1 (5 bases). CDR1 and CDR2 from the germline V gene are SGHTA and FQGTGA. The CDR3 extends over 14 amino acids. V dropped 2 bases and J dropped 0 bases, with 7 bases sitting between them.

The chain has TRBV6-4 and TRBJ2-5; weak D call: TRBD2 (5 bases). Looked up from germline, CDR1 is MRHNA and CDR2 is SNTAGT. This CDR3 contains 13 residues. V lost 5 bases, J lost 5 bases, and 12 bases lay in between. The CDR3 DNA follows: TGTGCCAGCAGTCCCGTCGGAGGCGAGACCCAGTACTTC. It codes for CASSPVGGETQYF.

This chain joins TRBV6-5 and TRBJ2-1; 8 nucleotides align to TRBD2. The germline V gene has CDR1 MNHEY and CDR2 SVGAGI. Trimming cost V 4 bases and J 1 base; bases outside gene matches: 6. This CDR3 contains 16 residues. This chain's CDR3 is CASSSPSSGSYNEQFF. The CDR3 DNA follows: TGTGCCAGCAGTTCCCCTTCTAGCGGGTCCTACAATGAGCAGTTCTTC.

This clone showed up just a few times. The chain combines TRBV3-1 (or the pseudogene TRBV3-2) with TRBJ1-4, with TRBD1 as a possible D gene (5 bases). CDR1 is LGHDT, CDR2 YNNKEL, per germline (reference sequence). The CDR3 has 15 residues. The germline V and J ends were trimmed by 2 bases and 7 bases, with 14 bases remaining between them. The CDR3 loop reads CASSQRRARGEKLFF. For the CDR3, the DNA is TGTGCCAGCAGCCAACGCAGGGCAAGAGGTGAAAAACTGTTTTTT.

This clone was counted only a few times. The rearrangement joins TRBV5-1 to TRBJ1-1; 7 nucleotides match TRBD1. The junction had 9 bases not matched to a gene; V was cut back by 4 bases and J by 0 bases. The germline CDR1 and CDR2 sequences are SGHRS and YFSETQ. The CDR3 runs 16 residues. Here the CDR3 reads CASSPGQTSLNTEAFF. The CDR3 nucleotides read TGCGCCAGCAGCCCGGGACAGACGAGCCTGAACACTGAAGCTTTCTTT.

This clone was seen only once. The chain combines TRBV11-2 with TRBJ1-4, with 8 nucleotides matching TRBD1. Germline V CDR1 and CDR2: SGHAT, FQNNGV. The CDR3 totals 16 residues. Germline trimming cut 0 bases from V and 4 bases from J; bases unmatched to any gene: 4. CDR3 sequence: CASSLDWDRSNEKLFF. In DNA, the CDR3 is TGTGCCAGCAGCTTAGATTGGGACAGGAGTAATGAAAAACTGTTTTTT.

The V and J genes are TRBV7-2 and TRBJ2-4; no definite D call. In germline, CDR1 is SGHTA, CDR2 FQGNSA. The V end was cut by 5 bases, the J end by 8 bases, with 13 bases between. CDR3 length: 13 residues. The CDR3 region has the DNA TGTGCCAGCAGCAACCCCCAAGGAGACATTCAGTACTTC. Translation: CASSNPQGDIQYF.

This chain links TRBV5-6 with TRBJ2-7, with 7 bases that match TRBD1. Looked up from germline, CDR1 is SGHDT and CDR2 is YYEEEE. The CDR3 loop spans 15 amino acids. V shed 3 bases and J 7 bases; nucleotides not matched to a gene: 13. The CDR3 loop reads CASSSAGTVFWEQYF. The CDR3 coding sequence is TGTGCCAGCAGCTCCGCCGGGACAGTCTTTTGGGAGCAGTACTTC. The complete variable domain, with remaining parts taken from reference TRBV5-6 and TRBJ2-7, reads DAGVTQSPTHLIKTRGQQVTLRCSPKSGHDTVSWYQQALGQGPQFIFQYYEEEERQRGNFPDRFSGHQFPNYSSELNVNALLLGDSALYLCASSSAGTVFWEQYFGPGTRLTVT.

The chain is built from TRBV28 and TRBJ2-1; TRBD2 matches at 8 bases. V was pared by 4 bases and J by 4 bases, with 9 bases of the junction left unmatched. CDR3 length: 16 residues. Germline values: CDR1 MDHEN, CDR2 SYDVKM. In nucleotides, the CDR3 is TGTGCCAGCAGTTCGCCCGTTAGCGGGACATACAATGAGCAGTTCTTC. It is translated as CASSSPVSGTYNEQFF.

J is TRBJ2-1 and V is TRBV23-1; TRBD2 agrees at 13 bases. TRBV23-1 counts as an open reading frame of uncertain function. The V gene end was trimmed by 4 bases and the J gene end by 5 bases; junction bases not matched to a gene: 17. The CDR3 contains 20 residues. CDR3 sequence (DNA): TGCGCCAGCAGTCCAATTTCGGGACTAGCGGGATGTAATTGTGACAATGAGCAGTTCTTC. Translation gives CASSPISGLAGCNCDNEQFF.

The chain is built from TRBV28 and TRBJ2-1; D might be TRBD1 (6 bases). Trimming shortened V by 6 bases and J by 7 bases, and 16 bases separated the two germline ends. Germline V lookup: CDR1 MDHEN, CDR2 SYDVKM. The CDR3 has 14 amino acids. CDR3 in DNA: TGTGCCAGCAGCCTAATACACAGGGAAAATGAGCAGTTCTTC. The encoded protein is CASSLIHRENEQFF.

This clone was observed a single time. Other DNA sequences in the same sample also yield this CDR3. The chain combines TRBV5-1 with TRBJ2-7; D unresolved. Trimming removed 0 bases from V and 2 bases from J, with 9 bases in between. Germline V gene sequence: CDR1 SGHRS, CDR2 YFSETQ. This CDR3 contains 14 residues. For the CDR3, the DNA is TGCGCCAGCAGCTTGGCCGGAGTTCCCTACGAGCAGTACTTC. Its protein product is CASSLAGVPYEQYF.

This chain joins TRBV3-1 (or the pseudogene TRBV3-2) and TRBJ2-1, with TRBD2 identical over 11 bases. Germline CDR1 LGHDT, CDR2 YNNKEL (reference sequence). The CDR3 totals 16 residues. V was pared by 0 bases and J by 7 bases, with 5 bases of the junction left unmatched. The CDR3 region has the DNA TGTGCCAGCAGCCAAGAACTAGCGGGAGTGAGGAATGAGCAGTTCTTC. This encodes CASSQELAGVRNEQFF.

This clone was observed a single time. This rearrangement joins TRBV19 to TRBJ1-1, with D perhaps TRBD1 (5 bases). Germline values: CDR1 LNHDA, CDR2 SQIVND (reference sequence). V lost 6 bases and J lost 5, with 16 bases in between. This CDR3 comprises 14 residues. The CDR3 loop reads CASSLRGGGTEAFF. DNA of the CDR3: TGTGCCAGTAGCCTTCGTGGCGGGGGTACTGAAGCTTTCTTT.

This chain uses TRBV19 with TRBJ1-4; TRBD1 agrees at 7 bases. Trimming removed 6 bases from V and 8 bases from J; junction bases left unmatched: 9. There are 14 residues in the CDR3. CDR1 is LNHDA and CDR2 is SQIVND in the germline V gene (reference sequence). CDR3 nucleotides: TGTGCCAGTAGAGAAGGGGGCCTTAAGGAAAAACTGTTTTTT. It is translated as CASREGGLKEKLFF.

J is TRBJ1-1 and V is TRBV21-1; the listed D gene, TRBD1, was not tested against the DNA. TRBV21-1 is designated a pseudogene. CDR3 length: 15 amino acids. The CDR3 here is CASSSLTGWLTEAFF. The CDR3 DNA reads as TGTGCCAGCAGCAGCCTGACAGGGTGGCTCACTGAAGCTTTCTTT.

This chain connects TRBV28 to TRBJ2-2, with a weak D call TRBD2 (6 bases). The CDR3 spans 14 residues. The germline gives CDR1 MDHEN, CDR2 SYDVKM. The V end was cut by 6 bases, the J end by 3 bases, with 11 bases between. The chain's CDR3 is CASRLGTYTGELFF. CDR3 coding DNA: TGTGCCAGCAGGCTAGGGACTTACACCGGGGAGCTGTTTTTT.

The CDR3 region is CASSQDPGQGEKLFF. For the CDR3, the DNA is TGCGCCAGCAGCCAAGATCCGGGACAGGGAGAAAAACTGTTTTTT. The V and J genes are TRBV4-3 and TRBJ1-4; 9 bases fit TRBD1. V lost 0 bases and J lost 8; bases outside the gene matches: 4. Per the germline V gene, CDR1 is LGHNA and CDR2 is YSLEER. This CDR3 contains 15 residues.